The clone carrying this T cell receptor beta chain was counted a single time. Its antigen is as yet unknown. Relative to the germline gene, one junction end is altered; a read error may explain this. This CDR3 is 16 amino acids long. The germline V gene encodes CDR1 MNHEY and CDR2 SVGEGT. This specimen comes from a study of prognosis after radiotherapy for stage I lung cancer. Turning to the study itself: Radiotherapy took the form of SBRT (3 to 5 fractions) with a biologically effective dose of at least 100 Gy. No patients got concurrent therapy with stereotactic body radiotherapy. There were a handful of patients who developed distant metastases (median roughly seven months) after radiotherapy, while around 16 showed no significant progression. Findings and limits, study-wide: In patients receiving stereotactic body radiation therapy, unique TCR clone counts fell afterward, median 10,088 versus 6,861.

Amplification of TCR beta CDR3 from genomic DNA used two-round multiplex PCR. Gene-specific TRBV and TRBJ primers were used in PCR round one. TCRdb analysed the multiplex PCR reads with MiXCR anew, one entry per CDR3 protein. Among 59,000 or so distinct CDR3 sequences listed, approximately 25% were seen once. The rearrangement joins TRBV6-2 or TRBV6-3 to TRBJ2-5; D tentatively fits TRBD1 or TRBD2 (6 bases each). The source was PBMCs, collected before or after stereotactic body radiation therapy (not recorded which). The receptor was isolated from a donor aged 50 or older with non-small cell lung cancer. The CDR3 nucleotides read TGTGCCAGCAGTTCCCGAAGAGGGGGGACCCAAGAGACCGAGTACTTC. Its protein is CASSSRRGGTQETEYF.